This entry concerns a single TCR beta chain. TCRdb's table, derived via immunoSEQ multiplex PCR, lists solely in-frame clones and lacks some. The table records about 400,000 clones, over 85% of them present only once. Recovered participants had two consecutive negative NP/OP PCR tests, healthcare professional clearance, or symptom resolution. This sample is part of a study of blood T cell repertoires in COVID-19. Losses at the gene ends were 8 bases for V and 0 bases for J; bases not matched to a gene: 9. This CDR3 is built from 17 residues. Germline loops: CDR1 MDHEN, CDR2 SYDVKM. The sample consisted of PBMCs or T cells enriched from blood (not recorded which). The sequence was obtained from a woman aged 25 to 39 who had recovered from COVID-19. The J gene is TRBJ2-3, the V gene TRBV28; 12 nucleotides align to TRBD2. The CDR3: CASLAGGLTTSTDTQYF. For the CDR3, the DNA is TGTGCCAGCCTAGCGGGAGGGCTAACTACTAGCACAGATACGCAGTATTTT.